This TCR beta chain was documented in a study of blood T cell repertoires in COVID-19. Authors' methods: By means of reference gene primer amplification, nucleated cell counts were estimated. Libraries were prepared by immunoSEQ multiplex PCR; TCRdb keeps only in-frame clonotypes and omits some of them. V, J and clone size were drawn from that table, and D and trimming were deduced from the DNA. The sample includes 100,000 to 150,000 clones, approximately 89% seen only once; the top ten take 9.5% to 12%. This CDR3 region has 16 residues. Germline V gives CDR1 SGDLS, CDR2 YYNGEE. Trimming left V 0 bases short and J 0 bases short, with 9 bases between.

The specimen sequenced was peripheral blood. The receptor was isolated from a woman between 65 and 79 years old with COVID-19, enrolled during active disease. The chain links TRBV9 to TRBJ2-2, with unresolved D. CDR3 sequence reads: CASSVGGTANTGELFF. DNA for the CDR3: TGTGCCAGCAGCGTAGGAGGAACCGCGAACACCGGGGAGCTGTTTTTT.